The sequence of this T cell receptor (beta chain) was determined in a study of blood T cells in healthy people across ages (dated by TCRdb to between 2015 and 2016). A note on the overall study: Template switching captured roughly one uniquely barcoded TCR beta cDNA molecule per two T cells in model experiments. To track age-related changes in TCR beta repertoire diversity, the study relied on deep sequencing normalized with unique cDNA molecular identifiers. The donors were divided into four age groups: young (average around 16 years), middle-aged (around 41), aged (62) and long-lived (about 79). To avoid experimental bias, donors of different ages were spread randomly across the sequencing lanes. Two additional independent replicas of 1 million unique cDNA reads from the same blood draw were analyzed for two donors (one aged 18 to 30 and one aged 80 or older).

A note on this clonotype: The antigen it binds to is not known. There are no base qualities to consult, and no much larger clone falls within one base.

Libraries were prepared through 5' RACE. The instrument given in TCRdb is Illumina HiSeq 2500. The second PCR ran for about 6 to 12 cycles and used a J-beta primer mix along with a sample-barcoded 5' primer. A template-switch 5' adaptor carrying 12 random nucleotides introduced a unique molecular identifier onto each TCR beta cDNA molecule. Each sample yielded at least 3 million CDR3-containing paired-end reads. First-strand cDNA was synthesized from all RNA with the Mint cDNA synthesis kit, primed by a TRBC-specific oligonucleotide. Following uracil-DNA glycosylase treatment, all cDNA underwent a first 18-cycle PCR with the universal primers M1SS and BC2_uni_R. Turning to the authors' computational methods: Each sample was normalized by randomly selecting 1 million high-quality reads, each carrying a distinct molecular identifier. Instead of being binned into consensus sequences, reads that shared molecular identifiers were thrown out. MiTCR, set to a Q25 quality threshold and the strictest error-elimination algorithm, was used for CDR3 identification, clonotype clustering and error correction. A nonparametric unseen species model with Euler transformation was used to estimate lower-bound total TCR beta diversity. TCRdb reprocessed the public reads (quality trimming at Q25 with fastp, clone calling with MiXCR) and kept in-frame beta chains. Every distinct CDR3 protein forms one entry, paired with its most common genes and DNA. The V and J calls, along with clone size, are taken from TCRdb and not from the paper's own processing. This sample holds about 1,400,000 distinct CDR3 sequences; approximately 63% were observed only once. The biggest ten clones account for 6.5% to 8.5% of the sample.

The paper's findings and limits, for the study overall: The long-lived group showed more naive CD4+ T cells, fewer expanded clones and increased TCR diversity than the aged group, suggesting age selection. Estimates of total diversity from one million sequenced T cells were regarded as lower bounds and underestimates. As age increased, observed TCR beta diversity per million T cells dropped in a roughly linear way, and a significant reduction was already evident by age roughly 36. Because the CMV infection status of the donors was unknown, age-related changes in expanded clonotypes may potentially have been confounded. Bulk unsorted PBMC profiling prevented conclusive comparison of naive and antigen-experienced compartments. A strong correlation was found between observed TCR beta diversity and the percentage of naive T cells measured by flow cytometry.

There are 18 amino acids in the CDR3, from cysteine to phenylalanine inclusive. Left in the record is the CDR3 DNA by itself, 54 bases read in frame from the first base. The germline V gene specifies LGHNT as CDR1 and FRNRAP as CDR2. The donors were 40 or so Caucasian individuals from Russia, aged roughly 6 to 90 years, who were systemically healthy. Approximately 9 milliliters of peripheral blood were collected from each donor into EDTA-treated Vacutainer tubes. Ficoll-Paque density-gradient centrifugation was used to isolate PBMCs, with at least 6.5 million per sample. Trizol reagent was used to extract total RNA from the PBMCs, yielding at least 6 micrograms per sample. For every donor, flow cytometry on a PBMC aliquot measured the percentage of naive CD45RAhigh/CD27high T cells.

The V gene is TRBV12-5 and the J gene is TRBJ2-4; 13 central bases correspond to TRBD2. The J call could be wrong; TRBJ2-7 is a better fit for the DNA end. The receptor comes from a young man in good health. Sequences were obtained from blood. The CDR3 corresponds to CASGLVTSGRAPTYEQYF. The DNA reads TGTGCTAGTGGTTTGGTAACTAGCGGGAGGGCCCCTACCTACGAGCAGTACTTC.